The subject of this entry is one T cell receptor beta chain. These data belong to a study of T cell changes during pregnancy in multiple sclerosis. With V trimmed by 7 bases and J by 0 bases, 9 bases remained unmatched. Germline CDR1 reads SGHTA; CDR2 reads FQGNSA. There are 15 residues in the CDR3. Generated by immunoSEQ multiplex PCR, the TCRdb table keeps only in-frame clones and is missing some. This sample has about 40,000 clones, with about nine tenths found just once. The sequenced sample consisted of PBMCs (not recorded whether the cells were cultured). The origin of this receptor is a female donor with multiple sclerosis, enrolled in a pregnancy study. The chain carries TRBV7-2 and TRBJ2-7; TRBD1 aligns across 7 bases. CDR3: CASTHSTGSSYEQYF. CDR3 nucleotides: TGTGCCAGCACCCACTCGACAGGGTCCTCCTACGAGCAGTACTTC.